This T cell receptor (beta chain) was found in a study of CD8 T cells in ankylosing spondylitis. Each CDR3 protein is one row after TCRdb ran MiXCR on the 5' RACE reads. The data contain tens of thousands of distinct CDR3 sequences, 27% of them singletons. The study, taken as a whole, reports: About 8 highly homologous variants made up a TCR beta motif, and this motif appeared characteristic of ankylosing spondylitis blood. Reactive arthritis synovial fluid and blood were previously reported to contain some motif variants.

Note on this clonotype: Its antigen remains unidentified.

Per germline, CDR1 LGHDT and CDR2 YNNKEL (reference sequence). The V end was cut by 4 bases, the J end by 7 bases, with 16 bases between. This CDR3 contains 15 residues. The source of this sequence is a male donor with ankylosing spondylitis or in good health (not recorded which). The chain is built from TRBV3-1 and TRBJ1-4; D may be TRBD1 (5 bases). Sequenced material: blood, either unsorted or a sorted T cell fraction (not recorded which). For the CDR3, the DNA is TGTGCCAGCAGCCCCGGGACCTCATCGGGTGAAAAACTGTTTTTT. It is translated as CASSPGTSSGEKLFF.